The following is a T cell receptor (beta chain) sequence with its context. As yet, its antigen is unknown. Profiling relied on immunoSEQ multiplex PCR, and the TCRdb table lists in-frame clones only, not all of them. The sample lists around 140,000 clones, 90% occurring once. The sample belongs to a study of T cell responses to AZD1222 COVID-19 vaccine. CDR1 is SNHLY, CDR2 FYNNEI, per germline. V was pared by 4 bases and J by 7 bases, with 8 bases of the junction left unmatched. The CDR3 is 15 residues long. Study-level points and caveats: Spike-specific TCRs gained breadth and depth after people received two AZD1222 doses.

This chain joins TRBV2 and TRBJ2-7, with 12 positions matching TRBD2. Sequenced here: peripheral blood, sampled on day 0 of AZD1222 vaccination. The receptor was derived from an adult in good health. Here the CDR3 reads CASSGLAGGPGEQYF. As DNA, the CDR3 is TGTGCCAGCAGTGGGCTAGCGGGGGGGCCGGGTGAGCAGTACTTC.